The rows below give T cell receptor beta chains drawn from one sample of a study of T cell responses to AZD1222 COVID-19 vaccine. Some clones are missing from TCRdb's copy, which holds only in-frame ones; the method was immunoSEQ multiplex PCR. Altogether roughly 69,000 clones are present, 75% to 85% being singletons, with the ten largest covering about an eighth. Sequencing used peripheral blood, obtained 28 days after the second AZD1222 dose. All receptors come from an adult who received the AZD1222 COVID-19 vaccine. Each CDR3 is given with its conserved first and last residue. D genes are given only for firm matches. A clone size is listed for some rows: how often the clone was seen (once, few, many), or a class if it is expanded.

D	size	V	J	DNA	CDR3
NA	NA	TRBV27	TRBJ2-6	TGTGCCAGCAGTCAAATCTCTGGGGCCAACGTCCTGACTTTC	CASSQISGANVLTF
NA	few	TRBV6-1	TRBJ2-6	TGTGCCAGCAGTGGAGGGCAGGGCCTAGATACCTCTGGGGCCAACGTCCTGACTTTC	CASSGGQGLDTSGANVLTF
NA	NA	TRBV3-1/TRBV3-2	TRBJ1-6	TGTGCCAGCAGCCGCGACGGAAATTCACCCCTCCACTTT	CASSRDGNSPLHF
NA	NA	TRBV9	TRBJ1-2	TGTGCCAGCAGCGTAGTCATGGGGGGCGCGGGTGGCTACACCTTC	CASSVVMGGAGGYTF
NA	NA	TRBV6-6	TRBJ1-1	TGTGCCAGCAGTTACTTAGGGGTTGACACTGAAGCTTTCTTT	CASSYLGVDTEAFF
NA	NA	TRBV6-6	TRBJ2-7	TGTGCCAGCAGTCTATCGACGGAGGGGGAGCAGTACTTC	CASSLSTEGEQYF
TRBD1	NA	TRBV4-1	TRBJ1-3	TGCGCCAGCAGCCTTTCTCCTTTCGACAGGGTCGATACTGGAAACACCATATATTTT	CASSLSPFDRVDTGNTIYF
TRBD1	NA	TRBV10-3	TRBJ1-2	TGTGCCATCAAGGAAAATACCGGGACAGAGGCCTCTAACTATGGCTACACCTTC	CAIKENTGTEASNYGYTF
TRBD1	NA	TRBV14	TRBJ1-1	TGTGCCAGCAGCCAACAGGGGGCCTTAGCTGAAGCTTTCTTT	CASSQQGALAEAFF
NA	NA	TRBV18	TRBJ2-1	TGTGCCAGCTCATCGGACTTTGAGCAGTTCTTC	CASSSDFEQFF
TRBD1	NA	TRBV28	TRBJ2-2	TGTGCCAGCAGTTTAGGGACAGGGGAAACCGGGGAGCTGTTTTTT	CASSLGTGETGELFF
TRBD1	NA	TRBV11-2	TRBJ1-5	TGTGCCAGCAGCTCAGGGGGCTTGGGTCAGCCCCAGCATTTT	CASSSGGLGQPQHF
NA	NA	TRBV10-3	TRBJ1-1	TGTGCCATCCTTCCAGGGGATTTGGGAAACACTGAAGCTTTCTTT	CAILPGDLGNTEAFF
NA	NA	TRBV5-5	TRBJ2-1	TGTGCCAGCGGGGGCTTTAATGAGCAGTTCTTC	CASGGFNEQFF
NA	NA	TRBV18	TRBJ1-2	TGTGCCAGCTCACCACCAGGGACCTATGGCTACACCTTC	CASSPPGTYGYTF
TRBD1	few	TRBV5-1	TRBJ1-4	TGCGCCAGCAGCGTATCAGGGGGACCTGGTGAAAAACTGTTTTTT	CASSVSGGPGEKLFF
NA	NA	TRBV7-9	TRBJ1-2	TGTGCCAGCAGCTATTCGGGGGGGGCCGCTCCGTATGGCTACACCTTC	CASSYSGGAAPYGYTF
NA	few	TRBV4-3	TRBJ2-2	TGCGCCAGCAGCCAAGCCGAGGGCGGGGAGCTGTTTTTT	CASSQAEGGELFF
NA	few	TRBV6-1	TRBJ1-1	TGTGCCAGCACTGAGAACATGAACACTGAAGCTTTCTTT	CASTENMNTEAFF
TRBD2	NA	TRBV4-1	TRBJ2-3	TGCGCCAGCAGCCCCATAAATTTTCTGGGGGGGAGCACAGATACGCAGTATTTT	CASSPINFLGGSTDTQYF
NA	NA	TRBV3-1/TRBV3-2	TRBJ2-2	TGTGCCAGCAGCCAAGGCGTCGCCCTGAACACCGGGGAGCTGTTTTTT	CASSQGVALNTGELFF
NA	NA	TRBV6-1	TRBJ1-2	TGTGCCAGCAGTGAAAGAGAGGGCGACTATGGCTACACCTTC	CASSEREGDYGYTF
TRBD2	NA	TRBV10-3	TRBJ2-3	TGTGCCATCGGGGCGGGGGGGCCGGTTGATACGCAGTATTTT	CAIGAGGPVDTQYF
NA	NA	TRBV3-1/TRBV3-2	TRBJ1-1	TGTGCCAGCACCTCAGGGGCGAACACTGAAGCTTTCTTT	CASTSGANTEAFF
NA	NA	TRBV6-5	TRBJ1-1	TGTGCCAGCAGATACTACACAGGGAGGAACACTGAAGCTTTCTTT	CASRYYTGRNTEAFF
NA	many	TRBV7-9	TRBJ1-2	TGTGCCAGCAGCTTAGACACATATGGCTACACCTTC	CASSLDTYGYTF
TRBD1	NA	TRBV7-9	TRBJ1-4	TGTGCCAGCAGCTTCGCAGGGGGCACTGGTAATGAAAAACTGTTTTTT	CASSFAGGTGNEKLFF
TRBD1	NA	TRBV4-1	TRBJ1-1	TGCGCCAGCAGCCAACCTCGGCTGACAGGGGTTTTCCTTTACACTGAAGCTTTCTTT	CASSQPRLTGVFLYTEAFF
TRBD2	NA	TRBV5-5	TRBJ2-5	TGTGCCAGCAGCTTCCGGACTAGCGGGATCCCATTACAAGAGACCCAGTACTTC	CASSFRTSGIPLQETQYF
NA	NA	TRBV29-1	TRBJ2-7	TGCAGCGTTCGGTTAGGAAGACACTACGAGCAGTACTTC	CSVRLGRHYEQYF
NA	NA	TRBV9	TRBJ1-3	TGTGCCAGCAGCCCAACGCTTACAGGGTCTGGAAACACCATATATTTT	CASSPTLTGSGNTIYF
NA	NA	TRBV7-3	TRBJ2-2	TGTGCCAGCAGAGACGGGCCTACCGGGGAGCTGTTTTTT	CASRDGPTGELFF
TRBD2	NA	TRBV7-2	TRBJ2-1	TGTGCCAGCAGCTTAGTTGGGGGGGACAATGAGCAGTTCTTC	CASSLVGGDNEQFF
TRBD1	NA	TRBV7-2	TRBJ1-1	TGTGCCAGCAGCTTAGGGGACAGGCGGAACACTGAAGCTTTCTTT	CASSLGDRRNTEAFF
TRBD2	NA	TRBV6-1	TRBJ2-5	TGTGCCAGCAGTGCCCCTAGCGGGGGCACCCAAGAGACCCAGTACTTC	CASSAPSGGTQETQYF
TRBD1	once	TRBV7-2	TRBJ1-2	TGTGCCAGCAGCGTAAGGACAGGGGGGAACTATGGCTACACCTTC	CASSVRTGGNYGYTF
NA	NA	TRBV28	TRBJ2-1	TGTGCCAGCAGTTTTCTCCTAGCTTACAATGAGCAGTTCTTC	CASSFLLAYNEQFF
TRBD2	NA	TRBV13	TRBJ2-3	TGTGCCAGCAGCGCTCTCCCGGCGACTAGCGGTGGGGCAGATACGCAGTATTTT	CASSALPATSGGADTQYF
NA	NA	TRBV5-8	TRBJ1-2	TGTGCCAGCAGCCAATTAAGTACGAGACTCACTAACTATGGCTACACCTTC	CASSQLSTRLTNYGYTF
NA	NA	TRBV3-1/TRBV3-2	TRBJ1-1	TGTGCCAGCAGCCAACCCCGGGCGAATAAGGGGAAAACTGAAGCTTTCTTT	CASSQPRANKGKTEAFF
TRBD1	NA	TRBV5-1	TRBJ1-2	TGCGCCAGCAGCTCGGGACAGGGCGACTATGGCTACACCTTC	CASSSGQGDYGYTF
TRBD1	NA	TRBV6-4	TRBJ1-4	TGTGCCAGCAGTCGGGACAGGGGTGAAAAACTGTTTTTT	CASSRDRGEKLFF
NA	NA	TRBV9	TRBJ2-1	TGTGCCAGCAGCGCAGACACTTACGGTGAGCAGTTCTTC	CASSADTYGEQFF
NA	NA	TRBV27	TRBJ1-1	TGTGCCAGCAGTTTATCGCGGGGGAATACTGAAGCTTTCTTT	CASSLSRGNTEAFF
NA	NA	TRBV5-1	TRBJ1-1	TGCGCCAGCAGCTTGGCCGGGGTTTTAGGCACTGAAGCTTTCTTT	CASSLAGVLGTEAFF
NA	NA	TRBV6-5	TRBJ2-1	TGTGCCAGCAGTCCGACTGGCGACTCCTACAATGAGCAGTTCTTC	CASSPTGDSYNEQFF
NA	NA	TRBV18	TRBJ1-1	TGTGCCAGCTCCCCTGGCCGGGTAACTGAAGCTTTCTTT	CASSPGRVTEAFF
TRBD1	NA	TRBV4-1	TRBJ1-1	TGCGCCAGCAGCCAATACTTTAGGGGGCACATGAACACTGAAGCTTTCTTT	CASSQYFRGHMNTEAFF